The 5 T cell receptor beta chains listed next were all sequenced from one sample in a study of blood T cell repertoires in COVID-19. Profiling relied on immunoSEQ multiplex PCR, and the TCRdb table lists in-frame clones only, not all of them. The sample shows about 120,000 clones, roughly 80% of them seen only once. Sequenced input: peripheral blood. The source of these receptors is a human donor in a cohort sampled during active COVID-19.

The V and J genes are TRBV12-5 and TRBJ2-7; 11 bases map to TRBD1. After removal of 7 bases from V and 3 bases from J, the junction contained 5 bases not matched to a gene. Germline values: CDR1 LGHNT, CDR2 FRNRAP. This CDR3 is 14 amino acids long. The CDR3 loop is CASDGGTGGYEQYF. CDR3 DNA sequence: TGTGCTAGTGACGGGGGGACAGGGGGCTACGAGCAGTACTTC.

A few counts support this clone. The J gene is TRBJ1-4, the V gene TRBV7-9, with 9 bases identical to TRBD1. Germline CDR1 is SEHNR and CDR2 is FQNEAQ (reference sequence). This CDR3 is built from 14 residues. V shed 5 bases and J 7 bases; nucleotides not matched to a gene: 5. The DNA for the CDR3 is TGTGCCAGCAGCAACAGGGGGCGCGTTGAAAAACTGTTTTTT. It yields the protein CASSNRGRVEKLFF.

This rearrangement joins TRBV11-2 to TRBJ1-1; D not certain. The CDR3 extends over 12 amino acids. CDR1 is SGHAT, CDR2 FQNNGV, per germline. V lost 5 bases and J lost 8, with 12 bases in between. Here the CDR3 DNA reads TGTGCCAGCAGCCCCGCGATGGAGGAAGCTTTCTTT. Its protein is CASSPAMEEAFF.

The genes are TRBV27 and TRBJ1-4; D perhaps matches TRBD1 (6 bases). From germline, CDR1 is MNHEY and CDR2 SMNVEV (reference sequence). The V and J ends lost 2 bases and 6 bases respectively, with 16 bases between them. The CDR3 runs to 16 residues. The CDR3 here is CASSLRGGRVDEKLFF. The CDR3 nucleotides are TGTGCCAGCAGTTTAAGGGGGGGCAGGGTCGATGAAAAACTGTTTTTT.

CDR3 bases: TGTGCCAGCGGAACAGGGGGCATCACTGAAGCTTTCTTT. It encodes CASGTGGITEAFF. The rearrangement joins TRBV19 to TRBJ1-1; 9 bases are shared with TRBD1. Germline lookup yields CDR1 LNHDA and CDR2 SQIVND (reference sequence). V was clipped by 9 bases and J by 4 bases; unmatched bases: 6. This CDR3 contains 13 residues. Drawing the rest from reference TRBV19 and TRBJ1-1, the complete variable domain is DGGITQSPKYLFRKEGQNVTLSCEQNLNHDAMYWYRQDPGQGLRLIYYSQIVNDFQKGDIAEGYSVSREKKESFPLTVTSAQKNPTAFYLCASGTGGITEAFFGQGTRLTVV.